This TCR beta chain was retrieved from a study of CD8 T cells in ankylosing spondylitis. The J segment lost 9 bases and the V segment lost 6 bases, leaving 10 bases of the junction unmatched. The germline V gene has CDR1 KGHDR and CDR2 SFDVKD. The CDR3 loop spans 14 amino acids. MiXCR, applied by TCRdb to the 5' RACE reads, yields one record per CDR3 protein. The sample holds roughly 470,000 distinct CDR3 sequences, around 26% seen once. As regards this clonotype: Its antigen is not identified.

Study-wide findings and caveats: Ankylosing spondylitis blood seemed to carry a telltale TCR beta motif made of about 8 highly homologous variants.

This clonotype originated in a male donor with ankylosing spondylitis. The V call is TRBV24-1, the J call TRBJ2-1; 7 bases align to TRBD2. The sequenced material came from blood, either unsorted or a sorted T cell fraction (not recorded which). DNA of the CDR3: TGTGCCACCAGTCGGGCTAGCGGAGAAGCTGAGCAGTTCTTC. This translates into CATSRASGEAEQFF.